Below are 16 T cell receptor beta chains sequenced from a single sample in a study of beta chain features in type 1 diabetes. Study-level results: Moderately but significantly shorter TCRB CDR3s were found in Type 1 diabetes patients in all four CD4+ subsets.

No antigen has been assigned to these receptors. Expressed TCRB transcripts were sequenced because the entire RNA isolate underwent reverse transcription. This table comes from immunoSEQ multiplex PCR, and its TCRdb copy is limited to in-frame clones, with some not included. The sample gives some 160,000 clones, around 8.4% of which show up once; more than 0.5% is in the top ten. Sequenced sample: central memory CD4+ T cells from blood. The receptors stem from a woman aged 18-29 years with type 1 diabetes.

This clone came up a few times. This chain uses TRBV25-1 with TRBJ2-5; 10 nucleotides line up with TRBD2. This CDR3 spans 17 amino acids. CDR1 MGHDK and CDR2 SYGVNS come from the germline V gene. Unmatched junction bases numbered 11, after V lost 2 bases and J lost 5 bases. The DNA of the CDR3 is TGTGCCAGCAGTGAAGCCCCCTCTAGCGGGAGAGGTGAGACCCAGTACTTC. Its protein is CASSEAPSSGRGETQYF.

V and J are TRBV19 and TRBJ2-3; a possible D gene is TRBD2 (5 bases). The germline gives CDR1 LNHDA, CDR2 SQIVND (reference sequence). V was trimmed by 3 bases and J by 0 bases, leaving 19 bases between them. The CDR3 is made up of 18 amino acids. CDR3 protein: CASSIPRTGRFSTDTQYF. The CDR3 DNA reads as TGTGCCAGTAGTATCCCTCGGACGGGGAGATTTAGCACAGATACGCAGTATTTT. The variable domain in full, with the rest retrieved from reference TRBV19 and TRBJ2-3, is DGGITQSPKYLFRKEGQNVTLSCEQNLNHDAMYWYRQDPGQGLRLIYYSQIVNDFQKGDIAEGYSVSREKKESFPLTVTSAQKNPTAFYLCASSIPRTGRFSTDTQYFGPGTRLTVL.

The chain carries TRBV2 and TRBJ2-7; D perhaps matches TRBD2 (5 bases). Trimming took off 7 bases at V and 4 bases at J, with 14 bases between the two ends. The CDR3 covers 13 residues. Germline V gene lookup returns CDR1 SNHLY and CDR2 FYNNEI. CDR3 nucleotide sequence: TGTGCCAGCACCCCTCAAGGCGGGTACGAGCAGTACTTC. Amino acid sequence: CASTPQGGYEQYF.

The chain couples TRBV5-1 to TRBJ2-3, with a possible D match to TRBD2 (5 bases). The V end lost 7 bases, the J end lost 0 bases, and 9 bases lay between the germline ends. Per the germline V gene, CDR1 is SGHRS and CDR2 is YFSETQ. The CDR3 has 13 amino acids. The CDR3 region has the DNA TGCGCCAGCTCCAGGAGGAGCACAGATACGCAGTATTTT. Protein product: CASSRRSTDTQYF.

This clone was counted between two and nine times. The chain recombines TRBV7-8 with TRBJ1-6; 7 positions match TRBD1. The CDR3 is made up of 15 amino acids. V shed 5 bases and J 8 bases; nucleotides not matched to a gene: 9. Germline CDR1 and CDR2: SGHVS and FQNEAQ. The CDR3 reads CASSPRQGRDSPLHF. The CDR3, as DNA: TGTGCCAGCAGCCCAAGACAGGGTAGGGATTCACCCCTCCACTTT.

This sequence joins TRBV19 and TRBJ2-5, with D perhaps matching TRBD1 (5 bases). CDR1 and CDR2 from the germline V gene are LNHDA and SQIVND (reference sequence). V was clipped by 4 bases and J by 5 bases, with 11 bases between them. The CDR3 consists of 13 residues. The CDR3: CASSTPGFETQYF. The CDR3 DNA is TGTGCCAGTAGTACTCCAGGGTTTGAGACCCAGTACTTC.

This clone was seen only a few times. CDR3 region: CARIETEEQFF. The CDR3 DNA is TGTGCCAGGATAGAAACAGAAGAGCAGTTCTTC. The chain carries TRBV19 and TRBJ2-1; D is uncertain. V was clipped by 9 bases and J by 10 bases, with 13 bases between them. Germline CDR1 reads LNHDA; CDR2 reads SQIVND (reference sequence). The CDR3 loop spans 11 amino acids.

V is TRBV6-5 and J is TRBJ2-2; weak D call: TRBD2 (6 bases). Trimming cost V 0 bases and J 3 bases, with 11 bases left between them. Germline CDR1 is MNHEY and CDR2 is SVGAGI. The length of the CDR3 is 16 residues. DNA for the CDR3: TGTGCCAGCAGTTACTCGACTAGAGCGGACACCGGGGAGCTGTTTTTT. Its translation is CASSYSTRADTGELFF.

For this clone: Mismatch with germline at one junction end may stem from a read error. The gene calls are TRBV7-9 and TRBJ2-1, with TRBD2 matching over 7 bases. CDR3 length equals 15 residues. Germline values: CDR1 SEHNR, CDR2 FQNEAQ (reference sequence). CDR3 nucleotide sequence: TGCGCCAGCAGCCGCGAGGGAGGGTCCTACAATGAGCAGTTCTTC. Its translation is CASSREGGSYNEQFF.

The chain links TRBV11-2 to TRBJ1-6; 8 nucleotides line up with TRBD1. CDR1 is SGHAT, CDR2 FQNNGV, per germline. With 7 bases clipped from V and 9 bases from J, the junction kept 2 bases outside the gene matches. The CDR3 runs 12 residues. The CDR3 region has the DNA TGTGCCAGCACTCAGGGGGCTTCACCCCTCCACTTT. Its translation: CASTQGASPLHF. The variable domain in full, completed from reference TRBV11-2 and TRBJ1-6, reads EAGVAQSPRYKIIEKRQSVAFWCNPISGHATLYWYQQILGQGPKLLIQFQNNGVVDDSQLPKDRFSAERLKGVDSTLKIQPAKLEDSAVYLCASTQGASPLHFGNGTRLTVT.

This clone was recorded at least ten times. CDR3 in DNA: TGTGCCAGCAGCTCATACTTTGCGGGGTCCTACAATGAGCAGTTCTTC. Its translation is CASSSYFAGSYNEQFF. The chain recombines TRBV7-2 with TRBJ2-1, with TRBD2 as a possible D gene (6 bases). Germline CDR1 SGHTA, CDR2 FQGNSA. Deletions cut 4 bases from V and 1 base from J, with 14 bases between. This CDR3 region has 16 residues. The full variable domain, in which reference TRBV7-2 and TRBJ2-1 provide the parts outside the CDR3, is GAGVSQSPSNKVTEKGKDVELRCDPISGHTALYWYRQSLGQGLEFLIYFQGNSAPDKSGLPSDRFSAERTGGSVSTLTIQRTQQEDSAVYLCASSSYFAGSYNEQFFGPGTRLTVL.

This clone was observed a handful of times. DNA for the CDR3: TGTGCCAGCAGCCCAAGCCCCTTGGAGCCCCAGCATTTT. It specifies CASSPSPLEPQHF. V is TRBV7-2 and J is TRBJ1-5; D remains ambiguous. The CDR3 length is 13 residues. V was cut by 5 bases and J by 8 bases, with 13 bases left in between. Per the germline V gene, CDR1 is SGHTA and CDR2 is FQGNSA.

The chain combines TRBV15 with TRBJ2-1, with 9 bases identical to TRBD1. With V trimmed by 1 base and J by 5 bases, 3 bases remained unmatched. The CDR3 contains 15 residues. Germline CDR1 and CDR2: LNHNV and YYDKDF (reference sequence). CDR3 DNA sequence: TGTGCCACCAGCAGAGCGGGACAGGGTAACAATGAGCAGTTCTTC. Protein sequence: CATSRAGQGNNEQFF.

The V gene is TRBV14, the J gene TRBJ2-1, with D hard to call. Trimming took 2 bases from V and 2 from J, leaving 4 bases between them. The CDR3 is made up of 13 amino acids. The germline CDR1 and CDR2 sequences are SGHDN and FVKESK. The CDR3 nucleotides read TGTGCCAGCAGCCAACAGGCCTACAATGAGCAGTTCTTC. Its translation: CASSQQAYNEQFF. Combining the CDR3 with reference TRBV14 and TRBJ2-1 gives the whole variable domain EAGVTQFPSHSVIEKGQTVTLRCDPISGHDNLYWYRRVMGKEIKFLLHFVKESKQDESGMPNNRFLAERTGGTYSTLKVQPAELEDSGVYFCASSQQAYNEQFFGPGTRLTVL.

The chain couples TRBV2 to TRBJ2-5; D might be TRBD1 (6 bases). Trimming removed 8 bases at V and 0 bases at J, with 7 bases between. CDR1 is SNHLY, CDR2 FYNNEI, per germline. The CDR3 consists of 12 residues. The CDR3 reads CASHRDQETQYF. DNA for the CDR3: TGTGCCAGCCACAGGGACCAAGAGACCCAGTACTTC.

The chain links TRBV11-3 to TRBJ2-5; tentative D call: TRBD2 (5 bases). Deletions cut 2 bases from V and 2 bases from J, with 6 bases between. CDR1 is SGHNT and CDR2 is YENEEA in the germline V gene. This CDR3 comprises 13 residues. As DNA, the CDR3 is TGTGCCAGCAGCTTAACTAGACAAGAGACCCAGTACTTC. Translating it yields CASSLTRQETQYF.